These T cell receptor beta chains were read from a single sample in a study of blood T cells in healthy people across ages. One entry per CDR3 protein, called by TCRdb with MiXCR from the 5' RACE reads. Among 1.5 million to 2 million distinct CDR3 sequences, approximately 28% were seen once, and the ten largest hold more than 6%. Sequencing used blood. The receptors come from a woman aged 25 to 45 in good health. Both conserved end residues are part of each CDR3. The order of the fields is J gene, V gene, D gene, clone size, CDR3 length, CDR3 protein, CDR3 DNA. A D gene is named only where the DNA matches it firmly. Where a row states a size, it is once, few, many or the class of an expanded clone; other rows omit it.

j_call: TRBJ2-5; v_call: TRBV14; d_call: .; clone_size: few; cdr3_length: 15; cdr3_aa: CASSQDENSQETQYF; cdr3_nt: TGTGCCAGCAGCCAGGATGAAAACTCTCAAGAGACCCAGTACTTC
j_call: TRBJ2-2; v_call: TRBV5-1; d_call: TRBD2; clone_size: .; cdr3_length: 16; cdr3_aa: CASSPTSARNTGELFF; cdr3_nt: TGCGCCAGCAGCCCCACTAGCGCTCGGAACACCGGGGAGCTGTTTTTT
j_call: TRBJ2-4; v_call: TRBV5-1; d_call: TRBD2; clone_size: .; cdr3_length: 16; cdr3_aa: CASRRGGGSWGNIQYF; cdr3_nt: TGCGCCAGCAGAAGGGGCGGCGGGAGCTGGGGAAACATTCAGTACTTC
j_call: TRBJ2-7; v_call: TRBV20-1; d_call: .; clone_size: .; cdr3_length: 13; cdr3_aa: CSAAQRGPDEQYF; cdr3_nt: TGCAGTGCAGCTCAGAGGGGTCCGGACGAGCAGTACTTC
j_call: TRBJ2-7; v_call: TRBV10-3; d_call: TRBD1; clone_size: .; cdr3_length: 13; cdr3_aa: CAISAGTGYEQYF; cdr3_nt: TGTGCCATCAGTGCGGGGACAGGGTACGAGCAGTACTTC
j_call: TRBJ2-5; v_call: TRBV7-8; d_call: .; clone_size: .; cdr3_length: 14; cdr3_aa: CASSQLGVQETQYF; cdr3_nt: TGTGCCAGCAGCCAGTTAGGGGTTCAAGAGACCCAGTACTTC
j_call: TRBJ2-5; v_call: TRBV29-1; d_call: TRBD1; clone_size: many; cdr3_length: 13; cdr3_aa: CSYGQGMGETQYF; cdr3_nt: TGCAGCTACGGACAGGGCATGGGAGAGACCCAGTACTTC
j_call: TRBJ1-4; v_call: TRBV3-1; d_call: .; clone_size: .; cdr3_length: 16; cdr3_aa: CASSLMAGRANEKLFF; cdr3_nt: TGTGCCAGCAGTCTAATGGCAGGGCGAGCTAATGAAAAACTGTTTTTT
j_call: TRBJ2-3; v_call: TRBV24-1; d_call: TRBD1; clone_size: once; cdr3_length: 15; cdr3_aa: CATSDPGQGRDTQYF; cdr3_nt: TGTGCCACCAGTGACCCGGGACAGGGGAGGGATACGCAGTATTTT
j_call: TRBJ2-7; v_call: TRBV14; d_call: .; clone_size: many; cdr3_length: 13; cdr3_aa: CASSQGVAYEQYF; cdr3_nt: TGTGCCAGCAGCCAGGGGGTTGCCTACGAGCAGTACTTC
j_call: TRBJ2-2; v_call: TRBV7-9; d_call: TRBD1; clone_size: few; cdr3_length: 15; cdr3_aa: CASSLTGTYTGELFF; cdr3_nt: TGTGCCAGCAGCTTGACAGGGACCTACACCGGGGAGCTGTTTTTT
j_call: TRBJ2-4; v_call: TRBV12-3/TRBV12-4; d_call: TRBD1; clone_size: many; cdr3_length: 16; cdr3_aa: CASSFKGTAAKNIQYF; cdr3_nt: TGTGCCAGCAGTTTCAAGGGGACAGCAGCCAAAAACATTCAGTACTTC
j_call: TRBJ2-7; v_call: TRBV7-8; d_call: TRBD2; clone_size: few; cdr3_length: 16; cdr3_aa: CASSSRGGRAVYEQYF; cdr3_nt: TGTGCCAGCAGCTCGAGGGGCGGGAGGGCCGTGTACGAGCAGTACTTC
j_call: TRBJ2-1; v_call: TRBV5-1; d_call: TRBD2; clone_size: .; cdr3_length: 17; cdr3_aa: CASSQTSGGGPYNEQFF; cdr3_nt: TGCGCCAGCAGCCAAACTAGCGGGGGGGGCCCCTACAATGAGCAGTTCTTC
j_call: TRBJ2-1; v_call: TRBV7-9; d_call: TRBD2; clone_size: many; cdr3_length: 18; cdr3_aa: CASMLAGGLTSSYNEQFF; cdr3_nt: TGTGCCAGCATGCTAGCGGGAGGGCTTACTAGCTCCTACAATGAGCAGTTCTTC
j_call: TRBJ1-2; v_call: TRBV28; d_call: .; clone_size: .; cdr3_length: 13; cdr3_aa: CASSFDRKYGHTF; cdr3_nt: TGTGCCAGCAGTTTCGACAGGAAGTATGGCCACACCTTC
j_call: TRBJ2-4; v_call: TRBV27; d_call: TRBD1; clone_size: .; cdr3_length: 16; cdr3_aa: CASNVRRGQGYNEQYF; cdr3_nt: TGTGCCAGCAACGTAAGGAGGGGACAGGGTTACAATGAGCAGTACTTC
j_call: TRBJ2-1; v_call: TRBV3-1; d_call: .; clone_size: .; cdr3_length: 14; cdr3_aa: CASSHGDKRHEQFF; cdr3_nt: TGTGCCAGCAGCCATGGGGACAAGAGGCATGAGCAGTTCTTC
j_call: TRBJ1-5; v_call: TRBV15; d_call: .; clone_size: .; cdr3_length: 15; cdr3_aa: CAASRAAGLSQPQHF; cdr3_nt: TGTGCCGCCAGCAGAGCGGCAGGGCTAAGTCAGCCCCAGCATTTT
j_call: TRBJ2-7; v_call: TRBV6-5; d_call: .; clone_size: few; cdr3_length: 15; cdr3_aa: CASSYGQDYSYEQYF; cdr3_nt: TGTGCCAGCAGTTACGGGCAGGACTATTCCTACGAGCAGTACTTC
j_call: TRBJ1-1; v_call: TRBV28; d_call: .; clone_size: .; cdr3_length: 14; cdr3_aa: CASTWGGGGTEAFF; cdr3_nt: TGTGCCAGCACCTGGGGAGGGGGAGGGACTGAAGCTTTCTTT
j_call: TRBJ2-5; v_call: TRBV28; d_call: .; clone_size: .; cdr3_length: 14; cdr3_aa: CASSKTPVPETQYF; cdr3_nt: TGTGCCAGCAGTAAAACCCCGGTACCCGAGACCCAGTACTTC
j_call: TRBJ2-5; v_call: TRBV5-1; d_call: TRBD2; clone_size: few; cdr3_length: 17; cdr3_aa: CASSSPLGLAGTETQYF; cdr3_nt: TGCGCCAGCAGCTCGCCCCTCGGGCTAGCGGGGACAGAGACCCAGTACTTC
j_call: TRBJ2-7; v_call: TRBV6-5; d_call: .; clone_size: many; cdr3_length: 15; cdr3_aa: CASSYSLRTTYEQYF; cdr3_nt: TGTGCCAGCAGTTACTCGCTCCGTACCACCTACGAGCAGTACTTC